Listed below are T cell receptor beta chains from one sample, sequenced in a study of T cells expressing NK-cell markers. For each CDR3 protein, TCRdb gives one entry from its re-call of the 5' RACE reads, without DNA. This sample contains some 16,000 distinct CDR3 sequences. Sequencing input: blood T cells: a sorted CD56 or NKG2C T cell subset, CD4+ or CD8+ T cells, or bulk PBMC T cells (not recorded which). The origin of the receptors is a man aged 18-70 years in good health. CDR3s include the opening cysteine and the closing phenylalanine or tryptophan.

v_call,j_call,cdr3_aa
TRBV28,TRBJ1-2,CASRTTGGGYTF
TRBV15,TRBJ2-7,CATSRTGYSYEQYF
TRBV29-1,TRBJ2-7,CSVEDPTQGSYEQYF
TRBV5-1,TRBJ2-1,CASSFTANNEQFF
TRBV6-5,TRBJ2-7,CASSYTGTGYQYF
TRBV24-1,TRBJ2-1,CATSSAGTDSYNEQFF
TRBV4-3,TRBJ2-1,CASSRTREGYNEQFF
TRBV11-2,TRBJ2-5,CASSYGTGGRETQYF
TRBV6-5,TRBJ2-7,CASSWSESYEQYF
TRBV30,TRBJ2-3,CAWSQYLADTQYF
TRBV5-1,TRBJ1-5,CASSLDGDNQPQHF
TRBV5-1,TRBJ2-1,CASSPRKSSGGWNEQFF
TRBV7-6,TRBJ2-7,CASSLPSTSGSMGPYEQYF
TRBV5-6,TRBJ1-3,CASSLKAGNTIYF
TRBV5-1,TRBJ2-5,CASSFLGLAQETQYF
TRBV29-1,TRBJ2-1,CSVEGTSGNEQFF
TRBV27,TRBJ1-6,CASSLFGAGSSPLHF
TRBV28,TRBJ2-2,CASSLSFNTGELFF
TRBV7-6,TRBJ2-7,CASSPRTGGGAEQYF
TRBV5-1,TRBJ1-1,CASRVNPAGTEAFF
TRBV28,TRBJ2-1,CASGTGGAYNEQFF
TRBV12-3/TRBV12-4,TRBJ1-6,CASTDWGQGNSPLHF
TRBV28,TRBJ1-2,CASSFLGQAETF
TRBV15,TRBJ2-6,CATSRDTGLSLANVLTF
TRBV4-1,TRBJ2-3,CASSQDFADTQYF
TRBV29-1,TRBJ2-3,CSVGSGISTDTQYF
TRBV20-1,TRBJ2-3,CSAVAGGPKDTQYF
TRBV20-1,TRBJ2-3,CSARMGGGGVNTQYF
TRBV29-1,TRBJ2-5,CSVTADQETQYF
TRBV10-3,TRBJ2-1,CAISEEGTGYNEQFF
TRBV6-2/TRBV6-3,TRBJ2-7,CASSYGAGEQYF
TRBV7-2,TRBJ2-1,CASSLGGSIANEQFF
TRBV7-2,TRBJ2-3,CASRSTGEVTDTQYF
TRBV4-2,TRBJ2-7,CASSQVGAGVPSYEQYF
TRBV4-2,TRBJ2-5,CASSQNGGHVQETQYF
TRBV4-1,TRBJ2-6,CASSRNPGQHISSGSGANVLTF
TRBV5-1,TRBJ2-3,CASCPSGPSTDTQYF
TRBV20-1,TRBJ2-2,CSAKLPGHLLTGELFF
TRBV11-2,TRBJ1-4,CASSPRHRESNEKLFF
TRBV20-1,TRBJ2-3,CSARGAFITDTQYF
TRBV4-3,TRBJ1-6,CASSQALGSKNSPLHF
TRBV6-2/TRBV6-3,TRBJ2-7,CASVGPAGGDSYEQYF